Presented here are 17 T cell receptor beta chains from one specimen sequenced in a study of cytomegalovirus exposure and HLA in healthy donors. Both 60 Vbeta primers and 13 Jbeta primers went into the PCR. The table came from immunoSEQ multiplex PCR; TCRdb's copy has only in-frame clones and leaves some out. The sample holds about 150,000 clones, roughly 80% seen once. Material: PBMCs. The source of these receptors is a man in his thirties or forties in good health and CMV-seropositive.

V is TRBV6-6 and J is TRBJ1-1; possible D gene TRBD1, 6 bases. Deletions cut 6 bases from V and 1 base from J, with 12 bases between. The CDR3 consists of 14 residues. Germline-derived CDR1 and CDR2 are MNHNY and SVGAGI (reference sequence). The CDR3 protein is CASRIIQGNTEAFF. As DNA, the CDR3 is TGTGCCAGCAGAATCATACAGGGGAACACTGAAGCTTTCTTT.

Worth noting for this clone: Other DNA sequences in the same sample also yield this CDR3. CDR3 sequence: CASSYSRDTEAFF. The DNA for the CDR3 is TGTGCCAGCAGTTACTCCCGAGACACTGAAGCTTTCTTT. The V gene is TRBV6-5, the J gene TRBJ1-1; no definite D call. The germline gives CDR1 MNHEY, CDR2 SVGAGI. The CDR3 totals 13 residues. The V gene lost 0 bases and the J gene lost 3 bases, with 5 bases spanning the gap.

This clone showed up just once. The V and J genes are TRBV10-3 and TRBJ1-5, with TRBD1 matching 10 bases. V shed 10 bases, J shed 6 bases, and the junction held 9 bases outside the gene matches. The CDR3 extends over 14 amino acids. CDR1 is ENHRY and CDR2 is SYGVKD in the germline V gene. CDR3: CATSGTGVFQPQHF. In DNA form, the CDR3 reads TGTGCCACCTCCGGGACAGGGGTATTTCAGCCCCAGCATTTT.

The chain combines TRBV7-9 with TRBJ1-2; tentatively, D is TRBD1 (5 bases). V was pared by 1 base and J by 6 bases, with 12 bases between. Germline-derived CDR1 and CDR2 are SEHNR and FQNEAQ (reference sequence). The CDR3 has 14 residues. The CDR3 DNA reads as TGTGCCAGCAGCTTAGATTACGGGGGGAATGGCTACACCTTC. This codes for CASSLDYGGNGYTF.

The V and J genes are TRBV9 and TRBJ2-7, with 9 bases lining up with TRBD1. The CDR3 spans 15 residues. The ends lost 0 bases at V and 1 base at J; junction bases unmatched: 2. Per germline, CDR1 SGDLS and CDR2 YYNGEE. The CDR3 spells CASSVGGQGSYEQYF. Here the CDR3 DNA reads TGTGCCAGCAGCGTAGGAGGACAGGGGTCCTACGAGCAGTACTTC.

This sequence joins TRBV30 and TRBJ1-1, with 8 bases fitting TRBD1. The CDR3 loop spans 13 amino acids. The germline gives CDR1 GTSNPN, CDR2 SVGIG (reference sequence). V shed 2 bases, J shed 5 bases, and the junction held 4 bases outside the gene matches. The CDR3 DNA reads TGTGCCTGGAGTATCACAGGGGGAACTGAAGCTTTCTTT. Its translation is CAWSITGGTEAFF.

The chain carries TRBV6-1 and TRBJ1-5, with D possibly being TRBD1 (6 bases). V lost 7 bases and J 2 bases, leaving 15 bases between the germline ends. This CDR3 spans 15 amino acids. Germline CDR1 and CDR2: MNHNS and SASEGT. The CDR3 DNA follows: TGTGCCAGCATACCCGGAGCAGGGGGCAATCAGCCCCAGCATTTT. Its protein is CASIPGAGGNQPQHF.

The chain is built from TRBV7-3 and TRBJ1-2; possible D gene TRBD1, 5 bases. Deletions cut 2 bases from V and 7 bases from J, with 11 bases between. Germline-derived CDR1 and CDR2 are SGHTA and FQGTGA. The CDR3 covers 13 residues. CDR3 amino acids: CASSLAQGGGYTF. The CDR3 DNA is TGTGCCAGCAGCTTAGCGCAGGGTGGTGGCTACACCTTC.

This clone has only one observation. CDR3 amino acids: CASSVSGDNEQYF. The CDR3 bases are TGTGCCAGCAGCGTATCAGGGGACAACGAGCAGTACTTC. The genes are TRBV5-4 and TRBJ2-7; tentative D call: TRBD1 (6 bases). The ends were cut back, 4 bases at V and 5 bases at J, with 13 bases in the middle. Germline V gene lookup returns CDR1 SGHNT and CDR2 YYREEE (reference sequence). CDR3 length equals 13 residues. The full variable domain, completed using reference TRBV5-4 and TRBJ2-7, is ETGVTQSPTHLIKTRGQQVTLRCSSQSGHNTVSWYQQALGQGPQFIFQYYREEENGRGNFPPRFSGLQFPNYSSELNVNALELDDSALYLCASSVSGDNEQYFGPGTRLTVT.

This chain links TRBV10-3 with TRBJ2-3, with 9 positions matching TRBD2. The V and J ends lost 3 bases and 5 bases, in that order; junction bases with no gene match: 9. Germline-derived CDR1 and CDR2 are ENHRY and SYGVKD. This CDR3 has 16 residues. The CDR3 protein is CAISDYSGGREDTQYF. The CDR3, as DNA: TGTGCCATCAGTGACTATAGCGGGGGTCGTGAAGATACGCAGTATTTT.

This clone was detected only a few times. The V call is TRBV2, the J call TRBJ2-5, with 10 bases fitting TRBD2. The trim removed 1 base at V and 2 bases at J, leaving 4 bases unmatched. Germline V gives CDR1 SNHLY, CDR2 FYNNEI. The CDR3 is 16 amino acids. The chain's CDR3 is CASSEGIAGGQETQYF. CDR3 DNA: TGTGCCAGCAGTGAAGGGATAGCGGGGGGTCAAGAGACCCAGTACTTC.

The chain recombines TRBV10-3 with TRBJ1-4, with D possibly matching TRBD1 (6 bases). The V end was cut by 6 bases, the J end by 5 bases, with 7 bases between. CDR3 length: 12 amino acids. Germline V lookup: CDR1 ENHRY, CDR2 SYGVKD. CDR3 coding DNA: TGTGCCATCAGAGGACAGAATGAAAAACTGTTTTTT. The encoded protein is CAIRGQNEKLFF.

This rearrangement joins TRBV6-6 to TRBJ2-3, with D uncertain. Trimming left V 0 bases short and J 5 bases short, with 3 bases between. The CDR3 runs to 12 residues. Germline V gene sequence: CDR1 MNHNY, CDR2 SVGAGI (reference sequence). CDR3 DNA sequence: TGTGCCAGCAGTTACTCACTAGATACGCAGTATTTT. Its protein is CASSYSLDTQYF.

The V call is TRBV5-4, the J call TRBJ1-1; D is unclear. The CDR3 has 14 residues. Germline assignment: CDR1 SGHNT and CDR2 YYREEE (reference sequence). The V gene lost 2 bases and the J gene lost 1 base, with 9 bases spanning the gap. CDR3 DNA sequence: TGTGCCAGCAGCTTAGGCACTAAGAACACTGAAGCTTTCTTT. This encodes CASSLGTKNTEAFF.

This chain joins TRBV9 and TRBJ1-6; 7 bases match TRBD1. The CDR3 spans 14 residues. Germline V gene data show CDR1 as SGDLS and CDR2 as YYNGEE. The junction had 4 bases not matched to a gene; V was cut back by 0 bases and J by 10 bases. Here the CDR3 DNA reads TGTGCCAGCAGCGTAGGACAGGGCCCCTCACCCCTCCACTTT. Translation: CASSVGQGPSPLHF.

V and J are TRBV6-1 and TRBJ1-3, with D perhaps TRBD1 (5 bases). From germline, CDR1 is MNHNS and CDR2 SASEGT. Trimming took 3 bases from V and 1 from J, leaving 7 bases between them. This CDR3 region has 14 residues. In nucleotides, the CDR3 is TGTGCCAGCAGTGAGCAGGGTTCTGGAAACACCATATATTTT. Translated, it gives CASSEQGSGNTIYF.

This clone has just a few counts. The chain uses TRBV5-4 and TRBJ1-2; no clear D gene. Trimming removed 4 bases at V and 8 bases at J, with 12 bases between. The CDR3 totals 12 residues. Germline-derived CDR1 and CDR2 are SGHNT and YYREEE (reference sequence). DNA for the CDR3: TGTGCCAGCAGCCTTGGCCCGGGGGGCTACACCTTC. Encoded protein: CASSLGPGGYTF.